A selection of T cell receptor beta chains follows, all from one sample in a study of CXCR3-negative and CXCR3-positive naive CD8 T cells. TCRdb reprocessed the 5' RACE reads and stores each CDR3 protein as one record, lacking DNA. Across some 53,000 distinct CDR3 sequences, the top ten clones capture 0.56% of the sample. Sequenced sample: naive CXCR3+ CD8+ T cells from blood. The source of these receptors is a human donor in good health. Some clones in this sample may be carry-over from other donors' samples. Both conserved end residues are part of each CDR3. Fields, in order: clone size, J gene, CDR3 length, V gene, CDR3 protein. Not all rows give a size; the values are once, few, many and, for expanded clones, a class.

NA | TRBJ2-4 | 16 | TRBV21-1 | CASSKIVIPAKNIQYF
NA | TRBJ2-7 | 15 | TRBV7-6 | CASSPGTGPTYEQYF
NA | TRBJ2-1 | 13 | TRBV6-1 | CASGDRENNEQFF
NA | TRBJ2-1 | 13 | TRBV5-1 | CASSSDLLDEHFF
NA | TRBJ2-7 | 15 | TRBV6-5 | CASSYSAGVSYEQYF
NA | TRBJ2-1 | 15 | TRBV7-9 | CASSLALGDYNEQFF
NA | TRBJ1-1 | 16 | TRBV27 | CASSLVRYGLNTEAFF
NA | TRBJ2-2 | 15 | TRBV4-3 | CASSQDRFGTGELFF
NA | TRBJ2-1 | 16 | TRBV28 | CASRLPGQGADNEQFF
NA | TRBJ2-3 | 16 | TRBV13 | CASSSPGRLATDTQYF
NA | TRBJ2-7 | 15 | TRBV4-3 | CASSQEAGGPYEQYF
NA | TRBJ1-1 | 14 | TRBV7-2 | CASSPGGRGAEAFF
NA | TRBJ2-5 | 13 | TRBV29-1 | CSVPGTGGETQYF
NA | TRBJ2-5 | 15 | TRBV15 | CATSRGDSQQETQYF
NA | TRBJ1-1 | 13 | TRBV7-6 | CASSGLGGSEAFF
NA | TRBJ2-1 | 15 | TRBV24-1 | CATSDLEGEANEQFF
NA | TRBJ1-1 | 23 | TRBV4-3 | CASSQDLSSLPGQGFPTNTEAFF
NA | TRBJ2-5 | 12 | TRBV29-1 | CSVAGVSETQYF
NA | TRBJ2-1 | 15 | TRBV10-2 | CASSETSGGATEQFF
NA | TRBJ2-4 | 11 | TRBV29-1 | CSAQVRNREYF
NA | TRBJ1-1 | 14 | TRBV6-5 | CASKIGGMNTEAFF
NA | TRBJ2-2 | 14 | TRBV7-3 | CASSSSLNTGELFF
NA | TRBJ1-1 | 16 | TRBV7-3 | CASSLGGQLMNTEAFF
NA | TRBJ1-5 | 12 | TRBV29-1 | CSVDRSNQPQHF
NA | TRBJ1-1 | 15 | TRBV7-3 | CASSARQGVNTEAFF
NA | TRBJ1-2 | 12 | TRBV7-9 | CASSQGARGYTF
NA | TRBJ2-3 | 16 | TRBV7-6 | CASRERAGGYTDTQYF
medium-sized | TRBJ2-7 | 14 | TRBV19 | CASSPGQGTYEQYF
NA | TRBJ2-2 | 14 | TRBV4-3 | CASSQDSLTGELFF
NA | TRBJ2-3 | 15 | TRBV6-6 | CATGSAGTSTDTQYF
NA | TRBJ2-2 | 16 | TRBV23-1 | CASSPGGELRTGELFF
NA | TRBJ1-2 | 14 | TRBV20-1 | CSARDRRANYGYTF
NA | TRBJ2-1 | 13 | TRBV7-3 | CASRPTGGDEQFF
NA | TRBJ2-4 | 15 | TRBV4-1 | CASSQVSGSVNIQYF
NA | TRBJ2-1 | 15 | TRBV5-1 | CASSSPGVSYNEQFF
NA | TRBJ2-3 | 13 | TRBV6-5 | CASTNGNPDTQYF
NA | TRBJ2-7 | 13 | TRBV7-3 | CASRGAAAYEQYF
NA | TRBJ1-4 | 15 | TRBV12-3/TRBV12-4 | CASSGQETTNEKLFF
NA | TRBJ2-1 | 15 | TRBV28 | CASSRTGGSSNEQFF
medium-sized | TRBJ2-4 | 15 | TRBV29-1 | CSVDGTGLAKNIQYF
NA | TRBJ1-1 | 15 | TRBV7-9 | CASSFRSDGNTEAFF